Reported below is one TCR beta chain. No antigen is known for it. This specimen belongs to a study of blood T cells in healthy people across ages. General study results and limits: Among long-lived donors, naive CD4+ cells were more numerous and diversity higher than in aged donors.

V gave up 8 bases and J gave up 0 bases; unmatched junction bases: 10. The CDR3 spans 14 residues. In germline, CDR1 is DFQATT, CDR2 SNEGSKA (reference sequence). Alongside a J-beta primer mix, a sample-barcoded 5' primer served in a second PCR lasting about 7 to 11 cycles. Each CDR3 protein gets one entry after TCRdb re-called the 5' RACE reads with MiXCR. The sample lists about 1.6 million distinct CDR3 sequences, approximately 32% occurring once. The receptor was isolated from a woman aged 30 to 39 in good health. The chain couples TRBV20-1 to TRBJ2-7; 7 nucleotides align to TRBD2. The material sequenced was blood. Written as DNA, the CDR3 is TGCAGTAAGACTAGCCCCTCCACCTCCTACGAGCAGTACTTC. This gives the protein CSKTSPSTSYEQYF.